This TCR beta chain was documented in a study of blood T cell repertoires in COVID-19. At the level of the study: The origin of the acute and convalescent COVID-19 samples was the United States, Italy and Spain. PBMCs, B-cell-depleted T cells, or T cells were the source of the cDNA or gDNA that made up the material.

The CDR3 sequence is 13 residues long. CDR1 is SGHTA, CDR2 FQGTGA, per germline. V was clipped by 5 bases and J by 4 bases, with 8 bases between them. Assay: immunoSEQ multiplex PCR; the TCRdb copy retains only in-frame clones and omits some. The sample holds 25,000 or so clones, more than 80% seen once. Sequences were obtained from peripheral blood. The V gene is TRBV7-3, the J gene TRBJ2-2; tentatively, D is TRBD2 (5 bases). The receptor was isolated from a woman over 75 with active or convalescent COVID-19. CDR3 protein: CASSVGLTGELFF. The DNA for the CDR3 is TGTGCCAGCAGCGTTGGACTCACCGGGGAGCTGTTTTTT.